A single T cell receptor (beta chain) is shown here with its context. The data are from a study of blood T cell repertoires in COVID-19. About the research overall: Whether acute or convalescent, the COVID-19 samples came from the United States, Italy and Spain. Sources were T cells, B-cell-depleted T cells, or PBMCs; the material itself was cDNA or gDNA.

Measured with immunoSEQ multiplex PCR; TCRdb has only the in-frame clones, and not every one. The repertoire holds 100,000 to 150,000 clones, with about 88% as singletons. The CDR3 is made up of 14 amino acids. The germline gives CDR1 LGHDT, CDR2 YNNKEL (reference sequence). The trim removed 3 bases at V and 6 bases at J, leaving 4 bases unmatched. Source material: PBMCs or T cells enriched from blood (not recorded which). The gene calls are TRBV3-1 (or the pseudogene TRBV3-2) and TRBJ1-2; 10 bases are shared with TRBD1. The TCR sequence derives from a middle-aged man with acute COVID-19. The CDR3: CASSHSGQGDGYTF. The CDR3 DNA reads TGTGCCAGCAGCCATTCCGGACAGGGGGATGGCTACACCTTC.